Listed below are T cell receptor beta chains from one sample, sequenced in a study of T cells in Graves' hyperthyroidism and ophthalmopathy. TCRdb redid the calling of the multiplex PCR reads with MiXCR, one entry per CDR3 protein. The sample records about 370,000 distinct CDR3 sequences, roughly 15% being singletons. What was sequenced was blood. The receptors come from an older woman with Graves' ophthalmopathy. Both conserved end residues are part of each CDR3. The D gene is left open where the match is weak. Expanded clones are given a class, and other clones once, few, many or no size at all.

TRBJ2-3	TRBV28	TRBD1	many	TGTGCCAGCCTCCCGACAGGGGTTGCCGATACGCAGTATTTT	CASLPTGVADTQYF
TRBJ2-3	TRBV6-1	TRBD1	few	TGTGCCAGCATCCCGACAGGGGTGGGCACAGATACGCAGTATTTT	CASIPTGVGTDTQYF
TRBJ2-3	TRBV20-1	TRBD2	-	TGCAGTGCCGGGGGGGACCCCTCGGGCCCAGATACGCAGTATTTT	CSAGGDPSGPDTQYF
TRBJ2-7	TRBV9	-	-	TGTGCCAGCAGCGTAGACTATGCCTACGAGCAGTACTTC	CASSVDYAYEQYF
TRBJ1-5	TRBV29-1	TRBD1	many	TGCAGCGTTGAAGAACAGGGGCAGCCCCAGCATTTT	CSVEEQGQPQHF
TRBJ2-7	TRBV9	TRBD2	-	TGTGCCAGCAGCGTAGGAAGCGGGAGTATGTACGAGCAGTACTTC	CASSVGSGSMYEQYF
TRBJ1-2	TRBV12-3/TRBV12-4	TRBD1	few	TGTGCCAGCAGTGTCGGGACAGGGGGCGAGGTAGTGTTTTTCGACGGCTACACCTTC	CASSVGTGGEVVFFDGYTF
TRBJ2-7	TRBV14	-	-	TGTGCCAGCAGCCAAGATCCAGCTAGTACCTACGAGCAGTACTTC	CASSQDPASTYEQYF
TRBJ2-7	TRBV4-1	-	few	TGCGCCAGCAGCCAAGGAGACGGAGCCTACGAGCAGTACTTC	CASSQGDGAYEQYF
TRBJ2-7	TRBV18	TRBD2	many	TGTGCCAGCTCAATAGCGGGAGACGCCTACGAGCAGTACTTC	CASSIAGDAYEQYF